The rows below give T cell receptor beta chains drawn from one sample of a study of vaccination and CD4 T cells after COVID-19. TCRdb reprocessed the PCR reads via MiXCR and lists one record per CDR3 protein. The top ten clones hold about 5% of a sample with roughly 24,000 distinct CDR3 sequences, around 66% of them seen once. These receptors' antigens are unknown. Input material: CD4+ T cells from blood, cultured in vitro. The receptors originated from a human donor who had recovered from COVID-19. CDR3s include the opening cysteine and the closing phenylalanine or tryptophan. A D gene is named only where the DNA matches it firmly. The size entry is marked missing in some rows and otherwise reads once, few, many or a size class.

size	D	J	V	CDR3	DNA
.	.	TRBJ1-2	TRBV6-1	CASGGLWLPPYGYTF	TGTGCCAGCGGGGGGCTCTGGCTCCCCCCCTATGGCTACACCTTC
.	.	TRBJ2-6	TRBV5-1	CASSLVGGTGANVLTF	TGCGCCAGCAGCTTGGTAGGGGGGACGGGGGCCAACGTCCTGACTTTC
few	.	TRBJ1-2	TRBV11-2	CASSLDPQGGYTF	TGTGCCAGCAGCTTAGATCCCCAGGGGGGCTACACCTTC
.	TRBD2	TRBJ2-7	TRBV15	CATSRLADPGRQYF	TGTGCCACCAGCAGACTAGCGGACCCCGGGAGGCAGTACTTC
.	.	TRBJ2-7	TRBV20-1	CSAGWRSGSEQYF	TGCAGTGCCGGGTGGCGGTCCGGGTCCGAGCAGTACTTC
.	.	TRBJ2-1	TRBV6-1	CASMTGANEQFF	TGTGCCAGCATGACGGGGGCCAATGAGCAGTTCTTC
.	.	TRBJ1-5	TRBV20-1	CSARGWDSNQPQHF	TGCAGTGCTAGGGGATGGGATAGCAATCAGCCCCAGCATTTT
.	.	TRBJ1-3	TRBV19	CASSTIRGNTIYF	TGTGCCAGTAGTACCATCAGGGGTAACACCATATATTTT
.	.	TRBJ1-2	TRBV28	CASTPPEGNYGYTF	TGTGCCAGCACCCCACCAGAGGGGAACTATGGCTACACCTTC
.	.	TRBJ1-1	TRBV6-1	CASRGPNTEAFF	TGTGCCAGCAGGGGGCCCAACACTGAAGCTTTCTTT
.	.	TRBJ1-1	TRBV28	CASSLVGAVAFF	TGTGCCAGCAGTTTGGTCGGCGCGGTAGCTTTCTTT
once	TRBD1	TRBJ1-1	TRBV15	CATSRDGSRGGNTEAFF	TGTGCCACCAGCAGAGATGGGAGCAGGGGGGGGAACACTGAAGCTTTCTTT
.	TRBD2	TRBJ2-7	TRBV24-1	CATSDGGLASYEQYF	TGTGCCACCAGTGATGGGGGACTAGCGTCGTACGAGCAGTACTTC
.	TRBD1	TRBJ2-7	TRBV4-3	CASSQDGQVSYEQYF	TGCGCCAGCAGCCAAGATGGACAGGTCTCCTACGAGCAGTACTTC
.	.	TRBJ1-3	TRBV7-2	CASSLVSTAAEHSGNTIYF	TGTGCCAGCAGCTTAGTTTCGACAGCCGCAGAACACTCTGGAAACACCATATATTTT
few	.	TRBJ1-5	TRBV2	CASSAYGRDQPQHF	TGTGCCAGCAGTGCCTACGGGAGGGATCAGCCCCAGCATTTT
.	.	TRBJ2-5	TRBV21-1	CASSKWDRFQETQYF	TGTGCCAGCAGCAAATGGGACAGGTTCCAAGAGACCCAGTACTTC
.	.	TRBJ2-3	TRBV20-1	CSAPEGQWSGDTQYF	TGCAGTGCTCCCGAGGGACAGTGGAGCGGGGATACGCAGTATTTT
.	.	TRBJ2-5	TRBV7-2	CASSLEGKTQYF	TGTGCCAGCAGCTTAGAGGGGAAGACCCAGTACTTC
.	.	TRBJ1-5	TRBV6-5	CASSYSLATDNQPQHF	TGTGCCAGCAGTTACTCTCTTGCAACGGACAATCAGCCCCAGCATTTT
few	.	TRBJ1-5	TRBV19	CASSMRGRQPQHF	TGTGCCAGTAGTATGAGGGGACGTCAGCCCCAGCATTTT
.	TRBD1	TRBJ1-1	TRBV20-1	CSARDEAQGRKAFF	TGCAGTGCTAGAGATGAGGCACAGGGGCGGAAAGCTTTCTTT
.	.	TRBJ2-3	TRBV7-2	CASSRGITDTQYF	TGTGCCAGCAGCCGCGGGATCACAGATACGCAGTATTTT
.	.	TRBJ1-1	TRBV6-5	CASSYATRGRTEAFF	TGTGCCAGCAGTTACGCCACGAGGGGTAGAACTGAAGCTTTCTTT
.	TRBD2	TRBJ2-7	TRBV11-2	CASSYSSGPYEQYF	TGTGCCAGCAGCTATTCTAGCGGTCCCTACGAGCAGTACTTC
.	.	TRBJ1-1	TRBV27	CASSLRENTEAFF	TGTGCCAGCAGTTTACGGGAGAACACTGAAGCTTTCTTT
.	.	TRBJ1-1	TRBV27	CASSSQGRSTEAFF	TGTGCCAGCAGTTCCCAGGGTCGTAGCACTGAAGCTTTCTTT
.	TRBD1	TRBJ1-5	TRBV19	CASTGDRRRGQHF	TGTGCCAGTACTGGGGACAGACGAAGAGGCCAGCATTTT
.	TRBD2	TRBJ2-2	TRBV20-1	CSARPGTSGTTGELFF	TGCAGTGCCCGCCCCGGGACTAGCGGGACCACCGGGGAGCTGTTTTTT
few	.	TRBJ1-4	TRBV7-9	CASSLGFDGEGEKLFF	TGTGCCAGCAGCTTAGGGTTTGACGGTGAGGGAGAAAAACTGTTTTTT
.	.	TRBJ1-5	TRBV20-1	CGLREGGSNQPQHF	TGCGGTCTTAGGGAGGGTGGGAGCAATCAGCCCCAGCATTTT
.	.	TRBJ1-5	TRBV20-1	CSAQGLLGQPQHF	TGCAGTGCCCAGGGCCTTCTGGGTCAGCCCCAGCATTTT
.	TRBD2	TRBJ2-1	TRBV11-3	CASSTRTSGSYNEQFF	TGTGCCAGCAGCACCCGGACTAGCGGCTCCTACAATGAGCAGTTCTTC
.	TRBD2	TRBJ2-3	TRBV10-3	CAISLPTSGRDPDTQYF	TGTGCCATCAGTCTTCCGACTAGCGGGAGGGACCCAGATACGCAGTATTTT
.	.	TRBJ2-4	TRBV5-4	CASSFRRDGGNIQYF	TGTGCCAGCAGCTTCCGGCGGGATGGGGGAAACATTCAGTACTTC
.	.	TRBJ2-2	TRBV19	CASGRGSTGGELFF	TGTGCCAGTGGGAGGGGGAGTACGGGCGGGGAGCTGTTTTTT
.	.	TRBJ1-3	TRBV15	CATSRAAGYSGNTIYF	TGTGCCACCAGCAGAGCGGCTGGCTACTCTGGAAACACCATATATTTT
.	.	TRBJ1-4	TRBV6-5	CASSYGGVGEKLFF	TGTGCCAGCAGTTACGGTGGGGTTGGAGAAAAACTGTTTTTT
.	TRBD1	TRBJ1-1	TRBV6-1	CASFYGTGILNTEAFF	TGTGCCAGCTTTTATGGGACAGGTATCTTAAACACTGAAGCTTTCTTT
once	.	TRBJ2-7	TRBV20-1	CSARGAGFSIGEQYF	TGCAGTGCTAGAGGGGCCGGATTTTCGATCGGGGAGCAGTACTTC